The 6 T cell receptor beta chains in this list originate from one sample, sequenced in a study of post-analysis software for immune sequencing data. Regarding the study as a whole: Four or five TRBV segments, TRBV5-6, TRBV5-1 and TRBV20-1 among them, were found more frequent in patients than controls.

These receptors have no known antigen. cDNA libraries for TCR beta contained unique molecular identifiers. TCRdb used MiXCR to reprocess the PCR reads, holding one entry per CDR3 protein. The sample has 180,000 or so distinct CDR3 sequences; 29% are singletons. Sequenced: blood. The receptors were gathered from a girl aged 2-17 years with multiple sclerosis.

This clonotype was recorded only once. Since a much larger clone is just one base distant, this may be a read error. V is TRBV20-1 and J is TRBJ2-1; 10 nucleotides agree with TRBD2. The CDR3 sequence is 16 residues long. Per the germline V gene, CDR1 is DFQATT and CDR2 is SNEGSKA (reference sequence). The CDR3, as DNA: TGCAGTGCTAGAGTAGCGGGAGGCCTATACTACAATGGGCAGTTCTTC. Protein product: CSARVAGGLYYNGQFF.

The chain has TRBV5-1 and TRBJ2-2; unclear D gene. Germline V gives CDR1 SGHRS, CDR2 YFSETQ. The CDR3 is made up of 15 amino acids. Trimming left V 1 base short and J 3 bases short, with 10 bases between. The CDR3 protein is CASSLRTWDTGELFF. CDR3 DNA sequence: TGCGCCAGCAGCTTGCGGACCTGGGACACCGGGGAGCTGTTTTTT. Full variable domain (remainder filled in from reference TRBV5-1 and TRBJ2-2): KAGVTQTPRYLIKTRGQQVTLSCSPISGHRSVSWYQQTPGQGLQFLFEYFSETQRNKGNFPGRFSGRQFSNSRSEMNVSTLELGDSALYLCASSLRTWDTGELFFGEGSRLTVL.

Points on this clonotype: One end of the junction fails to match germline, which may point to a read error. The rearrangement uses TRBV5-6 and TRBJ1-2; 9 bases map to TRBD1. CDR3 length equals 13 residues. Germline V lookup: CDR1 SGHDT, CDR2 YYEEEE. The CDR3 reads CASSRHRGLGHTF. The CDR3 DNA is TGTGCCAGCAGCCGACACAGGGGGCTTGGCCACACCTTC.

This clonotype has only a few counts. The chain joins TRBV20-1 to TRBJ1-1; D is perhaps TRBD1 (6 bases). The V end was cut by 3 bases, the J end by 2 bases, with 19 bases between. CDR3 size: 16 residues. Germline CDR1 and CDR2: DFQATT and SNEGSKA (reference sequence). CDR3 nucleotide sequence: TGCAGTGCTAGCCACCCATTCGGGACATTCAACACTGAAGCTTTCTTT. It translates to CSASHPFGTFNTEAFF.

Ten or more counts support this clonotype. The rearrangement uses TRBV27 and TRBJ2-4; TRBD1 agrees at 10 bases. V lost 5 bases, J lost 8 bases, and 6 bases stayed unmatched. Germline V gene lookup returns CDR1 MNHEY and CDR2 SMNVEV (reference sequence). The CDR3 is 14 amino acids. Here the CDR3 DNA reads TGTGCCAGCAGTGTCCGGGACAGGGGTTACATTCAGTACTTC. Encoded protein: CASSVRDRGYIQYF.

This clonotype was counted only a few times. The genes are TRBV30 and TRBJ1-5; 10 positions match TRBD1. Germline CDR1 reads GTSNPN; CDR2 reads SVGIG (reference sequence). V lost 4 bases to trimming and J lost 4 bases; unmatched junction nucleotides: 4. The CDR3 spans 14 residues. CDR3 sequence: CAWTPGQGNQPQHF. As DNA, the CDR3 is TGTGCCTGGACCCCGGGACAGGGGAATCAGCCCCAGCATTTT.